This TCR beta chain was captured by sequencing in a study of vaccination effects on CD4 cells after COVID-19. Study outcomes and limitations: Recruitment yielded few convalescent patients, and the study had no early post-infection timepoints.

Trimming shortened V by 4 bases and J by 7 bases, and 8 bases separated the two germline ends. The germline V gene encodes CDR1 SGHTA and CDR2 FQGNSA. The CDR3 has 13 amino acids. On this clone: Its antigen is as yet unknown.

Measured with immunoSEQ multiplex PCR; TCRdb has only the in-frame clones, and not every one. The sample contains roughly 33,000 clones, roughly 72% of which appear only once. Antigen-specific CD4+ T cells expanded by the ViraFEST assay with viral peptide pools were then sequenced. Cells that had been cultured for 10 days were the source of isolated CD4+ T cells. Testing of the vaccine recipients showed negative nucleocapsid antibodies and no prior SARS-CoV-2 infection. The chain uses TRBV7-2 and TRBJ1-6; D is possibly TRBD1 (5 bases). The specimen comprised CD4+ T cells from PBMCs cultured with HCoV-OC43 spike peptides, sampled before COVID-19 vaccination. Subset: HCoV-OC43 spike overlapping peptide pool stimulation. The TCR originated in a human donor who received a COVID-19 vaccine. The CDR3 sequence: CASSSDTNSPLHF. The CDR3 bases are TGTGCCAGCAGCTCGGACACCAATTCACCCCTCCACTTT.